These 6 T cell receptor beta chains came from one sample sequenced in a study of T cells in Graves' hyperthyroidism and ophthalmopathy (dated 2019 in TCRdb). Library preparation used multiplex PCR. Sequencing relied on an Illumina HiSeq 2000. The TCR beta CDR3 regions were amplified from RNA transcripts. The first round of RT-PCR for the TCR CDR3 was performed with the HTBI primer set and the Qiagen OneStep RT-PCR kit. TCRdb's own reprocessing of the public reads used fastp at Q25 and MiXCR and kept productive beta chains. All rows with the same CDR3 protein become a single entry with the most common DNA and genes. The sample has some 690,000 distinct CDR3 sequences on record, roughly 17% of them singletons. Clones ranked in the top ten supply 15% of the sample. Sequencing was done on a sample of blood. Receptors were obtained from a man between 45 and 60 years old with Graves' hyperthyroidism.

This clonotype appeared many times. The chain carries TRBV20-1 and TRBJ1-1; D is perhaps TRBD1 (5 bases). The CDR3 runs 17 residues. V lost 3 bases and J lost 8, with 28 bases in between. Germline assignment: CDR1 DFQATT and CDR2 SNEGSKA (reference sequence). CDR3 DNA: TGCAGTGCTAGCCCGCCCGGGGTTGGCAGGGCGTCGGGAGAAGCTTTCTTT. Translation gives CSASPPGVGRASGEAFF.

This clonotype was recorded many times. V and J are TRBV13 and TRBJ2-5, with D possibly TRBD2 on 6 matching bases. Per the germline V gene, CDR1 is PRHDT and CDR2 is FYEKMQ (reference sequence). V dropped 5 bases and J dropped 5 bases, with 15 bases sitting between them. The CDR3 is 14 residues long. The CDR3: CASSGPWRAETQYF. The CDR3 nucleotides read TGTGCCAGCAGCGGACCGTGGAGGGCGGAGACCCAGTACTTC.

The CDR3 coding sequence is TGCGCCAGCAGCGCCGGACAGGGGGCAATCACCGGGGAGCTGTTTTTT. Its protein product is CASSAGQGAITGELFF. The chain has TRBV5-1 and TRBJ2-2; 11 bases fit TRBD1. CDR3 length equals 16 residues. The V segment lost 4 bases and the J segment 4 bases; nucleotides outside the gene matches: 6. Germline V gene sequence: CDR1 SGHRS, CDR2 YFSETQ.

This chain links TRBV5-4 with TRBJ1-1; no clear D. Germline CDR1 is SGHNT and CDR2 is YYREEE (reference sequence). V was clipped by 1 base and J by 0 bases, with 7 bases between them. This CDR3 is 14 amino acids long. This chain's CDR3 is CASSLKGLNTEAFF. Written as DNA, the CDR3 is TGTGCCAGCAGCTTGAAAGGGCTGAACACTGAAGCTTTCTTT.

This clonotype was counted a few times. The rearrangement joins TRBV7-2 to TRBJ1-1, with a tentative D call TRBD1 (6 bases). Trimming shortened V by 3 bases and J by 1 base, and 9 bases separated the two germline ends. CDR1 is SGHTA and CDR2 is FQGNSA in the germline V gene. CDR3 length: 14 amino acids. The CDR3 bases are TGTGCCAGCAGCTTGATGGACAGGAACACTGAAGCTTTCTTT. It encodes CASSLMDRNTEAFF.

This clonotype showed up many times. The V gene is TRBV30, the J gene TRBJ1-5; D not resolved. Trimming took 0 bases from V and 2 from J, leaving 2 bases between them. From germline, CDR1 is GTSNPN and CDR2 SVGIG (reference sequence). This CDR3 is 12 amino acids long. As DNA, the CDR3 is TGTGCCTGGAGTGTAGGCAATCAGCCCCAGCATTTT. Translation gives CAWSVGNQPQHF.